These 11 T cell receptor beta chains were sequenced from one sample in a study of identifying expanded T cells in peripheral blood. Sequencing used immunoSEQ multiplex PCR; TCRdb keeps in-frame clones, though not all of them. The table records tens of thousands of clones, about four fifths of them present only once. The sample was blood. The receptors shown here come from a person between 18 and 75 years old in good health.

The V call is TRBV7-2, the J call TRBJ1-2, with 8 bases lining up with TRBD1. The CDR3 runs 13 residues. Trimming took 5 bases from V and 13 from J; bases not matched to a gene: 12. Germline CDR1 is SGHTA and CDR2 is FQGNSA. This CDR3 reads CASSRGQGLFGTF. For the CDR3, the DNA is TGTGCCAGCAGCCGCGGACAGGGTTTATTTGGCACCTTC.

This chain links TRBV9 with TRBJ2-2; no clear D gene. The CDR3 covers 16 residues. The ends were cut back, 2 bases at V and 0 bases at J, with 11 bases in the middle. CDR1 and CDR2 (germline): SGDLS, YYNGEE. Written as DNA, the CDR3 is TGTGCCAGCAGCGTGGGGATAGACGCGAACACCGGGGAGCTGTTTTTT. Its translation is CASSVGIDANTGELFF.

This chain joins TRBV11-2 and TRBJ1-1; TRBD1 matches 7 bases. The CDR3 runs to 13 residues. CDR1 is SGHAT and CDR2 is FQNNGV in the germline V gene. V lost 6 bases, J lost 8 bases, and 9 bases stayed unmatched. In nucleotides, the CDR3 is TGTGCCAGCAGTCAACAGACAGGGACCGAAGCTTTCTTT. Translating it yields CASSQQTGTEAFF.

The V call is TRBV7-9, the J call TRBJ2-1; TRBD2 is a possible D gene (5 bases). V lost 3 bases, J lost 3 bases, and 12 bases lay in between. The CDR3 length is 15 residues. Germline V gene sequence: CDR1 SEHNR, CDR2 FQNEAQ (reference sequence). CDR3 residues: CASSFSGVGYNEQFF. In nucleotides, the CDR3 is TGTGCCAGCAGCTTTTCCGGGGTAGGCTACAATGAGCAGTTCTTC. Full variable domain (missing parts from reference TRBV7-9 and TRBJ2-1): DTGVSQNPRHKITKRGQNVTFRCDPISEHNRLYWYRQTLGQGPEFLTYFQNEAQLEKSRLLSDRFSAERPKGSFSTLEIQRTEQGDSAMYLCASSFSGVGYNEQFFGPGTRLTVL.

The chain carries TRBV28 and TRBJ2-7; 12 bases map to TRBD2. CDR1 is MDHEN and CDR2 is SYDVKM in the germline V gene. The CDR3 length is 16 residues. V was pared by 6 bases and J by 5 bases, with 11 bases of the junction left unmatched. In DNA form, the CDR3 reads TGTGCCAGCAGCCAAACTCTAGCGGGAGGGCCCAACGAGCAGTACTTC. The encoded protein is CASSQTLAGGPNEQYF.

The chain has TRBV5-5 and TRBJ2-3, with 12 bases that match TRBD2. The CDR3 spans 16 residues. Germline V lookup: CDR1 SGHKS, CDR2 YYEKEE (reference sequence). Losses at the gene ends were 3 bases for V and 5 bases for J; bases not matched to a gene: 7. CDR3 region: CASSSLAGGRVDTQYF. The CDR3, as DNA: TGTGCCAGCAGCTCCCTAGCGGGAGGGCGTGTAGATACGCAGTATTTT.

Here the CDR3 reads CASSIEGQDSSGANVLTF. As DNA, the CDR3 is TGTGCCAGTAGTATAGAAGGACAGGACAGCTCTGGGGCCAACGTCCTGACTTTC. The chain links TRBV19 to TRBJ2-6; the match to TRBD1 covers 7 bases. Trimming at V came to 0 bases and at J to 0 bases, leaving 5 bases not matched to a gene. In germline, CDR1 is LNHDA, CDR2 SQIVND (reference sequence). The CDR3 covers 18 residues.

Concerning this clone: At the DNA level, this CDR3 is encoded by other sequences in the same sample as well. This chain uses TRBV15 with TRBJ1-5; 9 bases fit TRBD1. The CDR3 is 15 amino acids. Germline trimming cut 6 bases from V and 5 bases from J; bases unmatched to any gene: 8. Germline V gives CDR1 LNHNV, CDR2 YYDKDF (reference sequence). The CDR3 loop reads CATSRWTGEDQPQHF. The CDR3 nucleotides are TGTGCCACCAGTAGATGGACAGGGGAGGATCAGCCCCAGCATTTT.

The chain combines TRBV28 with TRBJ1-5; no clear D. V was clipped by 8 bases and J by 2 bases, with 16 bases between them. CDR1 is MDHEN and CDR2 is SYDVKM in the germline V gene. There are 15 residues in the CDR3. CDR3 residues: CASDTPGRGNQPQHF. As DNA, the CDR3 is TGTGCCAGCGACACCCCAGGACGGGGCAATCAGCCCCAGCATTTT.

The chain couples TRBV13 to TRBJ2-3; 12 bases map to TRBD2. CDR1 and CDR2 from the germline V gene are PRHDT and FYEKMQ (reference sequence). The V and J ends lost 5 bases and 6 bases, in that order; junction bases with no gene match: 15. CDR3 size: 18 residues. The CDR3 DNA sequence: TGTGCCAGCAGCCCTACCCCTACCCTAGCGGGAGGGCCTGATACGCAGTATTTT. Translation: CASSPTPTLAGGPDTQYF. Filled out from reference TRBV13 and TRBJ2-3, the complete variable domain reads AAGVIQSPRHLIKEKRETATLKCYPIPRHDTVYWYQQGPGQDPQFLISFYEKMQSDKGSIPDRFSAQQFSDYHSELNMSSLELGDSALYFCASSPTPTLAGGPDTQYFGPGTRLTVL.

Concerning this clone: Other DNA sequences of this sample code for an identical CDR3. This chain connects TRBV6-1 to TRBJ2-7; D is unclear. The V gene lost 5 bases and the J gene lost 2 bases, with 4 bases spanning the gap. The germline CDR1 and CDR2 sequences are MNHNS and SASEGT. The CDR3 consists of 11 residues. CDR3 nucleotides: TGTGCCAGCAGTCCTGCCTACGAGCAGTACTTC. Translating gives CASSPAYEQYF.